Described below is a single T cell receptor beta chain sequence and its context. The length of the CDR3 is 18 residues. Trimming pared 5 bases from V and 5 bases from J, leaving 22 bases between. Germline lookup yields CDR1 LGHNT and CDR2 FRNRAP. Treatment noted: randomized to nivolumab then ipilimumab (arm A) or the reverse (arm B). PBMC sorting kept live CD3+CD8+ cells without CD19 or CD56. The record originates from a study of sequential checkpoint blockade in melanoma. Sequenced by immunoSEQ multiplex PCR; TCRdb stores in-frame clones only, minus some. The sample holds around 13,000 clones; roughly 72% are singletons and the top ten take about a quarter.

V gene TRBV12-5 combines with J gene TRBJ2-6; possible D gene TRBD1, 5 bases. This material consisted of CD8+ T cells sorted from blood (inferred from file names), taken from a patient given nivolumab and ipilimumab in sequence. The clonotype was recovered from a human donor with melanoma. CDR3 amino acids: CASGGVDAGQSRANVLTF. The CDR3 DNA reads TGTGCTAGTGGTGGAGTAGATGCAGGACAAAGTCGGGCCAACGTCCTGACTTTC.